This T cell receptor beta chain was sequenced during a study of T cell repertoires in cytomegalovirus infection. Broader study findings: There were HLA-C-restricted CMV-specific TCR beta clonotypes dominating the ex vivo response.

Turning to this clonotype: The antigen is not known.

TCRdb independently ran MiXCR on the reads; one entry per CDR3 protein. The sample shows nearly 550,000 distinct CDR3 sequences, approximately 17% of them seen only once. This clonotype was sampled from a human donor in good health (CMV status not recorded). Some clones in this sample may be carry-over from other donors' samples. The sequencing input was CD8+ T cells from PBMCs.

This chain's CDR3 is CAISESANSNQPQHF. The DNA for the CDR3 is TGTGCCATCAGTGAGTCGGCAAATAGCAATCAGCCCCAGCATTTT. V usage is TRBV10-3 and J usage is TRBJ1-5; D unresolved. The germline CDR1 and CDR2 sequences are ENHRY and SYGVKD. V gave up 0 bases and J gave up 0 bases, with 6 bases separating them. This CDR3 is built from 15 residues.